These 9 T cell receptor beta chains came from one sample sequenced in a study of CD8+ T cells in alopecia areata. Once RNA had been extracted, it was reverse transcribed into cDNA to act as the sequencing template. Profiling relied on immunoSEQ multiplex PCR, and the TCRdb table lists in-frame clones only, not all of them. The sample has more than 95,000 clones, 86% seen once. Treatment given: oral pan-JAK inhibitor, 5-10 mg twice daily. Sample: CD8+ T cells sorted from blood, taken between weeks 30 and 35, from a patient treated with tofacitinib. The receptors shown here come from a human donor with alopecia areata.

J is TRBJ2-5 and V is TRBV29-1; 9 bases are a match to TRBD1. Germline CDR1 is SQVTM and CDR2 is ANQGSEA. CDR3 length: 15 residues. Germline trimming cut 0 bases from V and 5 bases from J; bases unmatched to any gene: 7. The CDR3 bases are TGCAGCGTTGAAGATCGGGGGACAGGGACGGAGACCCAGTACTTC. This codes for CSVEDRGTGTETQYF.

The chain has TRBV7-2 and TRBJ2-7; D is undetermined. From germline, CDR1 is SGHTA and CDR2 FQGNSA. CDR3 length equals 13 residues. V lost 4 bases, J lost 7 bases, and 14 bases lay in between. The DNA for the CDR3 is TGTGCCAGCAGCTCACTGCTAGGTTCTGAGCAGTACTTC. It is translated as CASSSLLGSEQYF.

The sample holds a few counts of this clone. J is TRBJ2-1 and V is TRBV5-6, with TRBD2 matching 9 bases. This CDR3 contains 15 residues. CDR1 SGHDT and CDR2 YYEEEE come from the germline V gene. Trimming cost V 3 bases and J 4 bases; bases outside gene matches: 5. The CDR3 loop reads CASSSGTSSYNEQFF. The CDR3 DNA is TGTGCCAGCAGCTCTGGGACTAGCTCTTACAATGAGCAGTTCTTC.

The chain employs TRBV29-1 and TRBJ2-7; D may be TRBD2 (5 bases). V lost 0 bases and J 0 bases, leaving 12 bases between the germline ends. The germline V gene encodes CDR1 SQVTM and CDR2 ANQGSEA. CDR3 length: 15 amino acids. The CDR3 DNA sequence: TGCAGCGTTGAAGAGTTGGGAGCGAGCTCCTACGAGCAGTACTTC. It codes for CSVEELGASSYEQYF.

This clone was seen a handful of times. This chain joins TRBV5-5 and TRBJ1-2; D not certain. This CDR3 spans 17 amino acids. Trimming removed 0 bases at V and 7 bases at J, with 22 bases between. Germline loops: CDR1 SGHKS, CDR2 YYEKEE (reference sequence). The CDR3 nucleotides are TGTGCCAGCAGCTTGGATTCCGGCAATGCCTCCCCGAGTGGCTACACCTTC. Translated, it gives CASSLDSGNASPSGYTF.

V usage is TRBV13 and J usage is TRBJ1-5; no definite D call. Trimming left V 3 bases short and J 2 bases short, with 14 bases between. The CDR3 spans 16 residues. Germline lookup yields CDR1 PRHDT and CDR2 FYEKMQ (reference sequence). The CDR3, as DNA: TGTGCCAGCAGCTTCCAAGGGCCCCTAGGCAATCAGCCCCAGCATTTT. It yields the protein CASSFQGPLGNQPQHF.

This clone has only a few counts. Here the CDR3 DNA reads TGTGCCAGCAGCCTGGGACTCCCCCTATATACGCAGTATTTT. Translating it yields CASSLGLPLYTQYF. This chain joins TRBV11-2 and TRBJ2-3, with D possibly TRBD2 on 6 matching bases. Germline lookup yields CDR1 SGHAT and CDR2 FQNNGV. The V gene lost 5 bases and the J gene lost 7 bases, with 16 bases spanning the gap. The CDR3 loop spans 14 amino acids.

J is TRBJ2-1 and V is TRBV2; D may correspond to TRBD1 or TRBD2 (5 bases each). CDR3 length equals 14 residues. The V end lost 6 bases, the J end lost 6 bases, and 15 bases lay between the germline ends. In germline, CDR1 is SNHLY, CDR2 FYNNEI. Written as DNA, the CDR3 is TGTGCCAGCAGAGAACAAGTTGGGGGCAATGAGCAGTTCTTC. Translating gives CASREQVGGNEQFF.

V is TRBV19 and J is TRBJ2-2; 7 nucleotides align to TRBD1. In germline, CDR1 is LNHDA, CDR2 SQIVND (reference sequence). This CDR3 contains 15 residues. After removal of 6 bases from V and 3 bases from J, the junction contained 7 bases not matched to a gene. CDR3 DNA sequence: TGTGCCAGTAGCCCCGGGACAGCATACACCGGGGAGCTGTTTTTT. Residues: CASSPGTAYTGELFF.